The 2 T cell receptor beta chains reported below all come from one sample, sequenced in a study of radiotherapy plus CTLA-4 blockade in lung cancer. Profiling relied on immunoSEQ multiplex PCR, and the TCRdb table lists in-frame clones only, not all of them. Of about 14,000 clones listed, around 87% are singletons. Sequenced material: peripheral blood, taken from a patient treated with radiotherapy plus ipilimumab. Source of these receptors: a human donor with non-small cell lung cancer that progressed on radiotherapy plus ipilimumab. Some clones in this sample may be carry-over from other donors' samples.

The chain uses TRBV7-9 and TRBJ2-7, with D maybe TRBD2 (5 bases). This CDR3 comprises 16 residues. V was clipped by 1 base and J by 4 bases, with 17 bases between them. CDR1 is SEHNR, CDR2 FQNEAQ, per germline (reference sequence). Here the CDR3 DNA reads TGTGCCAGCAGCTTAGTTGAGGGTCTCGGTTTATACGAGCAGTACTTC. Amino acid sequence: CASSLVEGLGLYEQYF.

The V gene is TRBV14, the J gene TRBJ2-1; 9 nucleotides agree with TRBD1. After removal of 3 bases from V and 4 bases from J, the junction contained 7 bases not matched to a gene. CDR3 length: 16 amino acids. Germline-derived CDR1 and CDR2 are SGHDN and FVKESK. The CDR3 region has the DNA TGTGCCAGCAGCCAGCTTTTGACAGGGGGTTACAATGAGCAGTTCTTC. Protein: CASSQLLTGGYNEQFF.